This is a list of T cell receptor beta chains from one sample in a study of cytomegalovirus exposure and HLA in healthy donors. Generated by immunoSEQ multiplex PCR, the TCRdb table keeps only in-frame clones and is missing some. In the table there are around 210,000 clones, roughly 83% of which are singletons. Material for sequencing was PBMCs. The receptors were sampled from a male donor in good health and CMV-seropositive. CDR3s include the opening cysteine and the closing phenylalanine or tryptophan. A D gene is named only where the DNA matches it firmly. The size field is filled for only some rows; it gives once, few, many or a size class.

D,J,size,V,CDR3,DNA
.,TRBJ2-1,once,TRBV7-2,CASSLATSWGFNEQFF,TGTGCCAGCAGCTTAGCTACTAGCTGGGGTTTCAATGAGCAGTTCTTC
.,TRBJ1-1,.,TRBV7-3,CASSSQGAYTEAFF,TGTGCCAGCAGCTCGCAGGGTGCTTACACTGAAGCTTTCTTT
TRBD1,TRBJ2-7,.,TRBV7-9,CSSSFSGTGLVEQYF,TGTTCCAGCAGCTTTTCCGGGACAGGGCTTGTCGAGCAGTACTTC
TRBD1,TRBJ2-7,few,TRBV9,CASSPRQGATYEQYF,TGTGCCAGCAGCCCCCGACAGGGGGCCACCTACGAGCAGTACTTC
.,TRBJ2-7,.,TRBV1,CTSSQAWRLDEQYF,TGCACCAGCAGCCAAGCATGGAGACTGGACGAGCAGTACTTC
TRBD1,TRBJ2-1,.,TRBV2,CASSEDRGAYNEQFF,TGTGCCAGCAGTGAGGACAGGGGAGCCTACAATGAGCAGTTCTTC
.,TRBJ2-7,.,TRBV5-1,CASSVPEASSYEQYF,TGCGCCAGCAGCGTACCCGAGGCGAGCTCCTACGAGCAGTACTTC
TRBD1,TRBJ1-1,.,TRBV27,CASSPHRGILNTEAFF,TGTGCCAGCAGTCCCCACAGGGGAATCTTGAACACTGAAGCTTTCTTT
TRBD1,TRBJ1-4,.,TRBV18,CASSLTGAVATNEKLFF,TGTGCCAGCTCATTGACAGGGGCCGTTGCAACTAATGAAAAACTGTTTTTT
TRBD2,TRBJ2-7,.,TRBV15,CATSILAGAGYEQYF,TGTGCCACCAGCATATTAGCGGGAGCAGGCTACGAGCAGTACTTC
.,TRBJ2-7,.,TRBV7-8,CASSLGQHEQYF,TGTGCCAGCAGCTTAGGACAGCACGAGCAGTACTTC
TRBD2,TRBJ2-2,.,TRBV11-2,CASSLSGGNTGELFF,TGTGCCAGCAGTCTTAGCGGGGGTAACACCGGGGAGCTGTTTTTT
.,TRBJ2-3,.,TRBV11-3,CASSARVLATQYF,TGTGCCAGCAGCGCTAGGGTGCTAGCGACGCAGTATTTT
TRBD2,TRBJ2-2,.,TRBV18,CASSPPGLAGLGELFF,TGTGCCAGCTCACCGCCGGGACTAGCGGGGCTCGGGGAGCTGTTTTTT
TRBD1,TRBJ2-7,.,TRBV7-2,CASSPNPGTGYEQYF,TGTGCCAGCAGCCCTAACCCCGGGACAGGTTACGAGCAGTACTTC
.,TRBJ2-1,.,TRBV6-5,CASSYPGLADNEQFF,TGTGCCAGCAGTTACCCGGGACTGGCAGACAATGAGCAGTTCTTC
TRBD1,TRBJ2-7,.,TRBV5-5,CASSLEGAFTYEQYF,TGTGCCAGCAGCTTGGAGGGGGCGTTCACCTACGAGCAGTACTTC
.,TRBJ2-1,.,TRBV15,CATSRPEAGESYNEQFF,TGTGCCACCAGCAGACCTGAGGCAGGGGAGTCCTACAATGAGCAGTTCTTC
TRBD1,TRBJ1-2,.,TRBV19,CASSIDSATGVYGYTF,TGTGCCAGTAGTATAGATTCAGCGACAGGGGTCTATGGCTACACCTTC
.,TRBJ1-3,.,TRBV7-2,CASRPTGAGNTIYF,TGTGCCAGCAGGCCGACGGGGGCTGGAAACACCATATATTTT
TRBD2,TRBJ2-3,.,TRBV6-1,CASSEVTSGTPDTQYF,TGTGCCAGCAGTGAAGTGACTAGCGGGACCCCAGATACGCAGTATTTT
.,TRBJ2-2,.,TRBV19,CASSRNRDAGELFF,TGTGCCAGTAGTCGGAACAGGGACGCCGGGGAGCTGTTTTTT
.,TRBJ1-3,few,TRBV19,CASPTGNGNTIYF,TGTGCCAGCCCCACAGGGAACGGAAACACCATATATTTT
TRBD2,TRBJ2-5,.,TRBV4-3,CASSQSGASGRALGETQYF,TGCGCCAGCAGCCAATCCGGCGCTAGCGGGAGGGCCTTGGGTGAGACCCAGTACTTC
TRBD1,TRBJ1-4,.,TRBV23-1,CASSQWVKPDRDRHNEKLFF,TGCGCCAGCAGTCAATGGGTCAAACCTGACCGGGACAGGCATAATGAAAAACTGTTTTTT
.,TRBJ2-5,.,TRBV7-8,CASSSQLQETQYF,TGTGCCAGCAGCTCTCAGTTACAAGAGACCCAGTACTTC
.,TRBJ2-7,once,TRBV11-3,CASSLNLRAEQYF,TGTGCCAGCAGCCTAAATCTCAGGGCGGAGCAGTACTTC
TRBD2,TRBJ2-1,.,TRBV6-4,CASSERSGVNNEQFF,TGTGCCAGCAGTGAGCGTAGCGGGGTTAACAATGAGCAGTTCTTC
TRBD1,TRBJ1-5,.,TRBV7-2,CASSLGQGRPQHF,TGTGCCAGCAGCTTGGGACAGGGGAGGCCCCAGCATTTT
.,TRBJ2-7,once,TRBV6-5,CASSSPNEQYF,TGTGCCAGCAGTTCCCCCAACGAGCAGTACTTC
TRBD1,TRBJ1-1,.,TRBV7-3,CASSVQGADTEAFF,TGTGCCAGCAGCGTACAGGGGGCGGACACTGAAGCTTTCTTT
.,TRBJ1-4,.,TRBV7-9,CATPHERRDEKLFF,TGTGCCACCCCTCACGAGCGGAGGGATGAAAAACTGTTTTTT
.,TRBJ1-3,.,TRBV25-1,CASTPPGVAGNTIYF,TGTGCCAGCACTCCCCCGGGGGTGGCTGGAAACACCATATATTTT
.,TRBJ2-7,.,TRBV16,CASSQSGGGTGRLTYEQYF,TGTGCCAGCAGCCAATCGGGGGGAGGGACAGGCCGACTAACCTACGAGCAGTACTTC
.,TRBJ2-7,.,TRBV19,CAVKPGAYSYEQYF,TGTGCCGTAAAGCCAGGGGCCTACTCCTACGAGCAGTACTTC
.,TRBJ1-5,.,TRBV30,CAWSTTVNQPQHF,TGTGCCTGGAGCACGACAGTCAATCAGCCCCAGCATTTT
.,TRBJ1-1,.,TRBV7-6,CASSLDGRYTEAFF,TGTGCCAGCAGCTTAGATGGGAGGTACACTGAAGCTTTCTTT
TRBD1,TRBJ2-7,.,TRBV19,CASKSTGFNEQYF,TGTGCCAGTAAGTCGACAGGGTTCAACGAGCAGTACTTC
.,TRBJ1-6,.,TRBV9,CASSPAGHGSNSPLHF,TGTGCCAGCAGCCCCGCCGGACACGGTTCCAATTCACCCCTCCACTTT
TRBD1,TRBJ2-2,.,TRBV29-1,CSVGEGAYTGELFF,TGCAGCGTTGGTGAGGGGGCTTACACCGGGGAGCTGTTTTTT
.,TRBJ1-4,.,TRBV13,CASSLRAEANEKLFF,TGTGCCAGCAGCTTGAGGGCGGAGGCTAATGAAAAACTGTTTTTT
.,TRBJ1-1,.,TRBV7-9,CASSSQDRTEAFF,TGTGCCAGCAGCTCGCAAGACAGGACCGAAGCTTTCTTT
.,TRBJ2-3,.,TRBV18,CASSPGHTQYF,TGTGCCAGCTCACCAGGGCATACGCAGTATTTT
.,TRBJ2-7,.,TRBV19,CASSMQGANGEQYF,TGTGCCAGTAGTATGCAAGGGGCAAACGGCGAGCAGTACTTC
TRBD2,TRBJ2-1,few,TRBV6-5,CASSYSSGSTHEQFF,TGTGCCAGCAGTTACTCTAGCGGGTCCACCCATGAGCAGTTCTTC
TRBD2,TRBJ2-3,.,TRBV7-2,CASSVNSGTSFSYTQYF,TGTGCCAGCAGCGTAAATTCCGGGACTAGTTTCTCATATACGCAGTATTTT
.,TRBJ2-1,.,TRBV7-8,CASSLLAFAYNEQFF,TGTGCCAGCAGCTTACTAGCGTTTGCCTACAATGAGCAGTTCTTC